This TCR beta chain was documented in a study of T cells in Graves' hyperthyroidism and ophthalmopathy. Amplification of TCR beta CDR3 regions used RNA as the template. With the HTBI primer set, the TCR CDR3 went through a first round of RT-PCR. TCRdb ran MiXCR on the multiplex PCR reads and lists one entry per CDR3 protein. Counted here are approximately 590,000 distinct CDR3 sequences, approximately 14% occurring once; the ten biggest clones make up under 8%. PBMCs stemmed from less than 13 ml fresh peripheral blood. This clonotype was seen at least ten times. Its antigen remains unknown. General observations from the study: Most expanded thyroid clonotypes above 0.001 recurred in blood.

V lost 5 bases and J lost 3; bases outside the gene matches: 8. CDR1 and CDR2 (germline): SEHNR, FQNEAQ (reference sequence). The CDR3 sequence is 17 residues long. This chain uses TRBV7-9 with TRBJ2-1; 12 bases agree with TRBD2. The clonotype comes from a woman between 25 and 40 years old with Graves' hyperthyroidism. Sequencing input: blood. CDR3 DNA sequence: TGTGCCAGCAGCGTCCGGACTAGCGGGAAGGGCTACAATGAGCAGTTCTTC. Translated: CASSVRTSGKGYNEQFF.